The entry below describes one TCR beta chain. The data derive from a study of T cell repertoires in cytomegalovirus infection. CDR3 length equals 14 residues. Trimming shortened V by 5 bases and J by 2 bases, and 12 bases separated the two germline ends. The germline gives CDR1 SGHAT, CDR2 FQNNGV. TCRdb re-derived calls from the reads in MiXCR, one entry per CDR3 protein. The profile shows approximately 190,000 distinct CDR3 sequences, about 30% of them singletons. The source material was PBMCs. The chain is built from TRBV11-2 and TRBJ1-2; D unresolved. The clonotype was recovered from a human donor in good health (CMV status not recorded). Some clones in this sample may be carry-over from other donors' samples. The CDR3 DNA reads TGTGCCAGCAGCAAGGGTTTGGGGAACTATGGCTACACCTTC. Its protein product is CASSKGLGNYGYTF. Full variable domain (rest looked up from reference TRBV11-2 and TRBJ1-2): EAGVAQSPRYKIIEKRQSVAFWCNPISGHATLYWYQQILGQGPKLLIQFQNNGVVDDSQLPKDRFSAERLKGVDSTLKIQPAKLEDSAVYLCASSKGLGNYGYTFGSGTRLTVV.